The 2 T cell receptor beta chains below come from one sample, sequenced in a study of early T cells in non-severe SARS-CoV-2 infection. One entry per CDR3 protein results from TCRdb running MiXCR on the 5' RACE reads. The sample holds 98,000 or so distinct CDR3 sequences; roughly 12% are singletons and the top ten take approximately 4%. Sequences were derived from whole blood, sampled at baseline. The source of these receptors is an adult who was a healthcare worker with PCR-confirmed SARS-CoV-2 infection or an uninfected control (not recorded which).

This sequence joins TRBV7-2 and TRBJ2-2; 8 nucleotides agree with TRBD2. Trimming cost V 6 bases and J 7 bases; bases outside gene matches: 19. The CDR3 extends over 18 amino acids. Per the germline V gene, CDR1 is SGHTA and CDR2 is FQGNSA. The CDR3 spells CASRYAPSGGGRSGELFF. Here the CDR3 DNA reads TGTGCCAGCAGATACGCGCCAAGCGGGGGAGGCCGTAGCGGGGAGCTGTTTTTT. The full variable domain, in which reference TRBV7-2 and TRBJ2-2 provide the parts outside the CDR3, is GAGVSQSPSNKVTEKGKDVELRCDPISGHTALYWYRQSLGQGLEFLIYFQGNSAPDKSGLPSDRFSAERTGGSVSTLTIQRTQQEDSAVYLCASRYAPSGGGRSGELFFGEGSRLTVL.

The sample holds many counts of this clonotype. The CDR3 nucleotides are TGCGCCAGCAGCCATGACGGGGAGAACACTGAAGCTTTCTTT. Protein product: CASSHDGENTEAFF. The chain recombines TRBV5-1 with TRBJ1-1; no clear D gene. The V end was cut by 4 bases, the J end by 1 base, with 11 bases between. CDR3 length: 14 amino acids. Germline V CDR1 and CDR2: SGHRS, YFSETQ. Full variable domain (rest looked up from reference TRBV5-1 and TRBJ1-1): KAGVTQTPRYLIKTRGQQVTLSCSPISGHRSVSWYQQTPGQGLQFLFEYFSETQRNKGNFPGRFSGRQFSNSRSEMNVSTLELGDSALYLCASSHDGENTEAFFGQGTRLTVV.